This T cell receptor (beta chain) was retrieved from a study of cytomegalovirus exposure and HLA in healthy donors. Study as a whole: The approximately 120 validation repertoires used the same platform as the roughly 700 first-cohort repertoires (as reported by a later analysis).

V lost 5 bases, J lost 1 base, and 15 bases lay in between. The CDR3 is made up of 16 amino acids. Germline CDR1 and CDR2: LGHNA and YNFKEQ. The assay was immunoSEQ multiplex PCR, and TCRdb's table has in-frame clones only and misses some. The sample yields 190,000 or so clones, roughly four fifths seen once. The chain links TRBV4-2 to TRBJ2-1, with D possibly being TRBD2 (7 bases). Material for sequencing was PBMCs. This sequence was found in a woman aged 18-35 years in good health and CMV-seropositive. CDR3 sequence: CASSLGGTTSYNEQFF. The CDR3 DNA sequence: TGTGCCAGCAGCTTAGGGGGGACTACTTCCTACAATGAGCAGTTCTTC.